These 17 T cell receptor beta chains originate from one sample sequenced in a study of graft-versus-host responses after intestinal transplantation. The repertoire was sequenced with immunoSEQ multiplex PCR; TCRdb's copy has only in-frame clones and lacks some. This table has roughly 120,000 clones, 90% appearing once. No cognate antigen is known for these TCRs. The sample consisted of unstimulated CD4+ T cells sorted from spleen or lymph node cells, taken before intestinal transplant. All receptors come from a human donor who received an intestinal transplant.

The chain combines TRBV10-2 with TRBJ2-7; 9 bases map to TRBD2. This CDR3 comprises 15 residues. The germline gives CDR1 WSHSY, CDR2 SAAADI. V gave up 11 bases and J gave up 4 bases; unmatched junction bases: 15. The CDR3 here is CASTRELAGSYEQYF. Here the CDR3 DNA reads TGCGCCTCCACTCGCGAGCTAGCGGGGAGTTACGAGCAGTACTTC.

V and J are TRBV18 and TRBJ2-7, with 15 bases aligning to TRBD2. This CDR3 has 16 amino acids. V lost 1 base and J lost 3; bases outside the gene matches: 1. The germline V gene has CDR1 KGHSH and CDR2 LQKENI. For the CDR3, the DNA is TGTGCCAGCTCACCACGGGGACTAGCGGGAGGCTACGAGCAGTACTTC. It codes for CASSPRGLAGGYEQYF.

This chain's CDR3 is CASSITLTGGAKTQYF. CDR3 bases: TGTGCCAGCAGCATTACCCTCACAGGGGGCGCGAAGACCCAGTACTTC. The V call is TRBV7-2, the J call TRBJ2-5; 9 bases are a match to TRBD1. In germline, CDR1 is SGHTA, CDR2 FQGNSA. V lost 5 bases and J lost 6; bases outside the gene matches: 13. This CDR3 spans 16 amino acids. Complete variable domain (other parts from reference TRBV7-2 and TRBJ2-5): GAGVSQSPSNKVTEKGKDVELRCDPISGHTALYWYRQSLGQGLEFLIYFQGNSAPDKSGLPSDRFSAERTGGSVSTLTIQRTQQEDSAVYLCASSITLTGGAKTQYFGPGTRLLVL.

The V call is TRBV2, the J call TRBJ2-2, with D tentatively TRBD1 (5 bases). Deletions cut 7 bases from V and 5 bases from J, with 20 bases between. The CDR3 has 16 residues. Germline V CDR1 and CDR2: SNHLY, FYNNEI. The DNA of the CDR3 is TGTGCCAGCATGGGGATCTTGGCAGGGCGGACCGGGGAGCTGTTTTTT. It encodes CASMGILAGRTGELFF.

The chain combines TRBV4-1 with TRBJ2-1; perhaps TRBD2 as D (6 bases). The CDR3 consists of 15 residues. V shed 4 bases and J shed 7 bases, with 17 bases lying between them. Germline lookup yields CDR1 MGHRA and CDR2 YSYEKL. The CDR3 DNA is TGCGCCAGCAGCCGGGGCGGGACCGGATTTAATGAGCAGTTCTTC. Protein sequence: CASSRGGTGFNEQFF.

This sequence joins TRBV30 and TRBJ1-4, with 11 bases matching TRBD1. The J segment lost 7 bases and the V segment lost 0 bases, leaving 10 bases of the junction unmatched. CDR1 is GTSNPN, CDR2 SVGIG, per germline (reference sequence). This CDR3 is 17 amino acids long. This CDR3 is CAWSVHKRGTGGEKLFF. CDR3 sequence (DNA): TGTGCCTGGAGTGTACATAAGAGGGGGACAGGGGGTGAAAAACTGTTTTTT.

This clone was seen more than once but under ten times. This sequence joins TRBV10-3 and TRBJ1-3; a possible D gene is TRBD1 (6 bases). The CDR3 sequence is 15 residues long. The germline gives CDR1 ENHRY, CDR2 SYGVKD. V lost 0 bases to trimming and J lost 0 bases, with 6 bases between them. The CDR3 nucleotides read TGTGCCATCAGTGAGTCGACAGGCTCTGGAAACACCATATATTTT. Amino acid sequence: CAISESTGSGNTIYF.

The chain has TRBV2 and TRBJ2-1, with a weak D call TRBD1 (5 bases). CDR1 is SNHLY, CDR2 FYNNEI, per germline. The CDR3 is 17 residues long. Trimming pared 3 bases from V and 6 bases from J, leaving 21 bases between. CDR3 sequence (DNA): TGTGCCAGCAGTGACAGGGTGGGTTTGTCTGTGAGCAATGAGCAGTTCTTC. Residues: CASSDRVGLSVSNEQFF. Full variable domain (rest looked up from reference TRBV2 and TRBJ2-1): EPEVTQTPSHQVTQMGQEVILRCVPISNHLYFYWYRQILGQKVEFLVSFYNNEISEKSEIFDDQFSVERPDGSNFTLKIRSTKLEDSAMYFCASSDRVGLSVSNEQFFGPGTRLTVL.

The chain combines TRBV5-1 with TRBJ2-1; TRBD2 matches at 7 bases. The CDR3 consists of 13 residues. The germline gives CDR1 SGHRS, CDR2 YFSETQ. V lost 7 bases, J lost 5 bases, and 6 bases stayed unmatched. Written as DNA, the CDR3 is TGCGCCAGCCTAGCGGACCCAGACAATGAGCAGTTCTTC. Protein sequence: CASLADPDNEQFF.

The genes are TRBV6-5 and TRBJ1-5, with TRBD1 matching 7 bases. Germline V lookup: CDR1 MNHEY, CDR2 SVGAGI. The CDR3 covers 13 residues. After removal of 6 bases from V and 7 bases from J, the junction contained 6 bases not matched to a gene. In nucleotides, the CDR3 is TGTGCCAGCAGGCGTACAGGGGAACAGCCCCAGCATTTT. Amino acid sequence: CASRRTGEQPQHF.

The rearrangement links TRBV28 to TRBJ2-1; 7 bases are shared with TRBD1. V gave up 5 bases and J gave up 2 bases; unmatched junction bases: 6. This CDR3 region has 15 residues. Germline-derived CDR1 and CDR2 are MDHEN and SYDVKM. The CDR3 DNA follows: TGTGCCAGCAGTCCTTGGGGACAGACCTACAATGAGCAGTTCTTC. It codes for CASSPWGQTYNEQFF. Filled out from reference TRBV28 and TRBJ2-1, the complete variable domain reads DVKVTQSSRYLVKRTGEKVFLECVQDMDHENMFWYRQDPGLGLRLIYFSYDVKMKEKGDIPEGYSVSREKKERFSLILESASTNQTSMYLCASSPWGQTYNEQFFGPGTRLTVL.

The chain employs TRBV19 and TRBJ2-1, with TRBD2 matching over 10 bases. Germline V lookup: CDR1 LNHDA, CDR2 SQIVND (reference sequence). The V gene end was trimmed by 6 bases and the J gene end by 7 bases; junction bases not matched to a gene: 12. CDR3 length: 16 residues. The CDR3 region is CASRKGTGLAWNEQFF. In nucleotides, the CDR3 is TGTGCCAGTAGAAAGGGGACGGGACTAGCGTGGAATGAGCAGTTCTTC.

The table lists this clone with a few counts. The chain carries TRBV10-2 and TRBJ2-1; the match to TRBD2 covers 14 bases. J lost 3 bases, V lost 6 bases, and 1 base had no gene match. Germline assignment: CDR1 WSHSY and CDR2 SAAADI. This CDR3 is 15 amino acids long. The CDR3 sequence is CASRGLAGGYNEQFF. The CDR3 DNA reads as TGCGCCAGCAGAGGACTAGCGGGAGGCTACAATGAGCAGTTCTTC.

The J gene is TRBJ1-6, the V gene TRBV9; D is unresolved. The V end lost 0 bases, the J end lost 6 bases, and 7 bases lay between the germline ends. The CDR3 spans 14 residues. Looked up from germline, CDR1 is SGDLS and CDR2 is YYNGEE. For the CDR3, the DNA is TGTGCCAGCAGCGTAGGCGGCAGTAATTCACCCCTCCACTTT. Protein sequence: CASSVGGSNSPLHF.

The rearrangement links TRBV4-1 to TRBJ2-5; 9 bases fit TRBD1. Losses at the gene ends were 6 bases for V and 2 bases for J; bases not matched to a gene: 13. This CDR3 comprises 17 residues. CDR1 MGHRA and CDR2 YSYEKL come from the germline V gene. The CDR3: CASRSPGTGRGQETQYF. In DNA, the CDR3 is TGCGCCAGCAGAAGCCCTGGGACAGGGAGGGGACAAGAGACCCAGTACTTC.

The chain uses TRBV9 and TRBJ1-6, with TRBD1 identical over 7 bases. V trimming: 0 bases; J trimming: 8 bases; junction bases outside the gene matches: 11. The germline gives CDR1 SGDLS, CDR2 YYNGEE. The CDR3 is 17 amino acids. For the CDR3, the DNA is TGTGCCAGCAGCGTAGCGGCTAGACAGGGAAGGGATTCACCCCTCCACTTT. Its protein is CASSVAARQGRDSPLHF.

This chain connects TRBV7-8 to TRBJ2-5; TRBD1 aligns across 8 bases. The CDR3 consists of 16 residues. Per the germline V gene, CDR1 is SGHVS and CDR2 is FQNEAQ. Trimming took 1 base from V and 7 from J; bases not matched to a gene: 11. CDR3 protein: CASSLGREQGTGTQYF. The CDR3 bases are TGTGCCAGCAGCTTAGGGAGGGAACAGGGGACAGGGACCCAGTACTTC.